The 13 T cell receptor beta chains below were found in one sample sequenced in a study of blood T cells in healthy people across ages. A second about 6 to 12 cycle PCR used barcoded and J-beta primers. TCRdb fed the 5' RACE reads into MiXCR, producing one record per CDR3 protein. The sample lists 1.4 million to 1.5 million distinct CDR3 sequences, 42% occurring once. Source material: blood. These receptors were obtained from a woman aged 18 to 35 in good health.

The chain is built from TRBV20-1 and TRBJ1-5; D possibly corresponds to TRBD1 (5 bases). The CDR3 sequence is 12 residues long. From germline, CDR1 is DFQATT and CDR2 SNEGSKA (reference sequence). CDR3 nucleotide sequence: TGCAGCGCAGCCAGGGTCAATCAGCCCCAGCATTTT. Amino acids: CSAARVNQPQHF.

This clonotype was found a few times. This sequence joins TRBV5-1 and TRBJ2-3; no clear D. Germline CDR1 reads SGHRS; CDR2 reads YFSETQ. Trimming removed 6 bases at V and 3 bases at J, with 20 bases between. The CDR3 has 16 residues. CDR3 residues: CASTLGWQSTTDTQYF. The DNA for the CDR3 is TGCGCCAGCACCTTAGGGTGGCAGAGTACAACAGATACGCAGTATTTT.

The V call is TRBV20-1, the J call TRBJ1-6; D is unclear. V lost 5 bases to trimming and J lost 8 bases, with 19 bases between them. The CDR3 runs 15 residues. The germline V gene encodes CDR1 DFQATT and CDR2 SNEGSKA (reference sequence). CDR3 coding DNA: TGCAGTGCTCCCTCCCACCCTATTAGTCATTCACCCCTCCACTTT. Translating it yields CSAPSHPISHSPLHF.

The chain links TRBV10-1 to TRBJ2-5; TRBD2 matches at 9 bases. Germline V gives CDR1 WNHNN, CDR2 SYGVQD (reference sequence). V trimming: 3 bases; J trimming: 3 bases; junction bases outside the gene matches: 5. The CDR3 consists of 15 residues. The CDR3 sequence: CASSDMSSGEETQYF. The CDR3 bases are TGCGCCAGCAGTGATATGTCTAGCGGGGAAGAGACCCAGTACTTC.

V usage is TRBV12-3 or TRBV12-4 and J usage is TRBJ1-2; D uncertain. The CDR3 runs 13 residues. Trimming pared 6 bases from V and 2 bases from J, leaving 10 bases between. This chain's CDR3 is CASRPRTNYGYTF. The CDR3 region has the DNA TGTGCCAGCAGGCCCAGAACCAACTATGGCTACACCTTC.

The chain has TRBV12-5 and TRBJ1-5; 7 nucleotides agree with TRBD1. Trimming removed 1 base from V and 7 bases from J; junction bases left unmatched: 4. This CDR3 region has 14 residues. Germline lookup yields CDR1 LGHNT and CDR2 FRNRAP. The CDR3 here is CASGLDGTVQPQHF. For the CDR3, the DNA is TGTGCTAGTGGTTTGGATGGGACAGTACAGCCCCAGCATTTT. The full variable domain, rest sourced from reference TRBV12-5 and TRBJ1-5, is DARVTQTPRHKVTEMGQEVTMRCQPILGHNTVFWYRQTMMQGLELLAYFRNRAPLDDSGMPKDRFSAEMPDATLATLKIQPSEPRDSAVYFCASGLDGTVQPQHFGDGTRLSIL.

The gene calls are TRBV10-1 and TRBJ2-2; 8 positions agree with TRBD2. Germline CDR1 WNHNN, CDR2 SYGVQD (reference sequence). The V segment lost 2 bases and the J segment 5 bases; nucleotides outside the gene matches: 7. The CDR3 contains 16 residues. The CDR3 DNA is TGCGCCAGCAGTGAGGAGAGCGGGAGCAGGACCGGGGAGCTGTTTTTT. Residues: CASSEESGSRTGELFF.

Note on this clonotype: It is likely a read error, because the conserved phenylalanine at the end of the CDR3 is missing. No DNA is shown, since the ends of the CDR3 on it are uncertain; the CDR3 is the one TCRdb lists. This chain connects TRBV29-1 to TRBJ1-1. The germline V gene encodes CDR1 SQVTM and CDR2 ANQGSEA. The CDR3 is 13 amino acids long, termini counted. CDR3 in amino acids: CSVEGQLAAEPFV.

The chain carries TRBV5-1 and TRBJ1-2; a possible D gene is TRBD1 (5 bases). Germline V lookup: CDR1 SGHRS, CDR2 YFSETQ. V lost 1 base and J 6 bases, leaving 13 bases between the germline ends. This CDR3 is 14 amino acids long. This CDR3 is CASSLSGTRDGYTF. For the CDR3, the DNA is TGCGCCAGCAGCTTGTCCGGGACCCGAGATGGCTACACCTTC.

The sample holds many counts of this clonotype. The V and J genes are TRBV4-2 and TRBJ2-7; TRBD2 matches at 8 bases. The CDR3 sequence is 15 residues long. The V segment lost 0 bases and the J segment 2 bases; nucleotides outside the gene matches: 3. Germline V gene lookup returns CDR1 LGHNA and CDR2 YNFKEQ. The CDR3 nucleotides read TGTGCCAGCAGCCAAGATAGCGGGGCCCCCTACGAGCAGTACTTC. Translating gives CASSQDSGAPYEQYF.

This chain links TRBV21-1 with TRBJ2-5; whether TRBD1, the table's D call, matches the DNA was not checked. TRBV21-1 is a pseudogene. The CDR3 spans 15 residues. The CDR3: CASSIIRAAQETQYF. Written as DNA, the CDR3 is TGTGCCAGCAGCATCATCCGGGCAGCTCAAGAGACCCAGTACTTC.

V is TRBV5-1 and J is TRBJ2-5; no clear D gene. The CDR3 is 15 amino acids. Deletions cut 0 bases from V and 5 bases from J, with 14 bases between. Per the germline V gene, CDR1 is SGHRS and CDR2 is YFSETQ. DNA of the CDR3: TGCGCCAGCAGCTTGGTGGGCCTTCATGGGGAGACCCAGTACTTC. Translated, it gives CASSLVGLHGETQYF.

The chain has TRBV12-3 or TRBV12-4 and TRBJ2-2; 8 bases are a match to TRBD2. This CDR3 has 15 residues. The V and J ends lost 6 bases and 10 bases, in that order; junction bases with no gene match: 13. CDR3 region: CASSPGSGSFQELFF. The CDR3 region has the DNA TGTGCCAGCAGCCCCGGGAGCGGGAGCTTTCAGGAGCTGTTTTTT.